This T cell receptor (beta chain) is from a study of T-cell memory formation after mild COVID-19. Study-level points and caveats: Clones that got smaller from day 15 to 85 had even CD4/CD8, while clones growing later tipped toward CD4+.

The ends were cut back, 0 bases at V and 1 base at J, with 12 bases in the middle. Germline CDR1 is SGDLS and CDR2 is YYNGEE. This CDR3 comprises 16 residues. The sample holds a few counts of this clonotype. Its antigen is still unknown. MiXCR was run by TCRdb on the 5' RACE reads, yielding one entry per CDR3 protein. The repertoire holds a few hundred thousand distinct CDR3 sequences, with roughly 8.2% as singletons. The chain joins TRBV9 to TRBJ2-3, with D possibly being TRBD1 (6 bases). The receptor's source is a young man who had mild COVID-19 (a few samples of this study predate the infection). Cell type and time point are not known. Input material: PBMCs or a T cell subset sorted from them (not recorded which). The CDR3 region has the DNA TGTGCCAGCAGCGTAGAATGGGGGCCCGGCACAGATACGCAGTATTTT. This encodes CASSVEWGPGTDTQYF.